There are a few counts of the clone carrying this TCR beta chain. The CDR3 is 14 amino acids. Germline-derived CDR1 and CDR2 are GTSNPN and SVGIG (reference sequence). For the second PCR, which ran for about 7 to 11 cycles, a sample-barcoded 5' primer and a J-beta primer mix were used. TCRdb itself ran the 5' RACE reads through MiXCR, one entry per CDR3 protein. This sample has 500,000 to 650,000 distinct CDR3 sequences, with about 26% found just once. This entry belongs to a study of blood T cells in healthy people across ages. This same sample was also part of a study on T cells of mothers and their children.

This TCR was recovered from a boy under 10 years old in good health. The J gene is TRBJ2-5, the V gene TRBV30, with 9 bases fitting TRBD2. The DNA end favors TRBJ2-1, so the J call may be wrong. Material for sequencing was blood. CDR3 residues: CAWLKRGGAWEQFF. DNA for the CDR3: TGTGCCTGGTTAAAACGCGGGGGGGCCTGGGAGCAGTTCTTC.